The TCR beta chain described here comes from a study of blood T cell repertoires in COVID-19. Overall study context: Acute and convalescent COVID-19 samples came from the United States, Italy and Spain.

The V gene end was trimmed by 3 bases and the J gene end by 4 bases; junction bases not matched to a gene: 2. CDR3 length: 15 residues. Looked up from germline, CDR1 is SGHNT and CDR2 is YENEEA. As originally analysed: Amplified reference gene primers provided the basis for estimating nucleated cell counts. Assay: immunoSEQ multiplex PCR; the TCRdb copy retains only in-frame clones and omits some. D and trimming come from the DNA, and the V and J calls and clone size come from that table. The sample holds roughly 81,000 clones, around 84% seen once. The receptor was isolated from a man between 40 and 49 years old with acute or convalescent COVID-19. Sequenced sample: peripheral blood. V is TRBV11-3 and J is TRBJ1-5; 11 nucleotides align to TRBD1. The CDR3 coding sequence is TGTGCCAGCAGCTTGGGACAGGGGGTAAATCAGCCCCAGCATTTT. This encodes CASSLGQGVNQPQHF.